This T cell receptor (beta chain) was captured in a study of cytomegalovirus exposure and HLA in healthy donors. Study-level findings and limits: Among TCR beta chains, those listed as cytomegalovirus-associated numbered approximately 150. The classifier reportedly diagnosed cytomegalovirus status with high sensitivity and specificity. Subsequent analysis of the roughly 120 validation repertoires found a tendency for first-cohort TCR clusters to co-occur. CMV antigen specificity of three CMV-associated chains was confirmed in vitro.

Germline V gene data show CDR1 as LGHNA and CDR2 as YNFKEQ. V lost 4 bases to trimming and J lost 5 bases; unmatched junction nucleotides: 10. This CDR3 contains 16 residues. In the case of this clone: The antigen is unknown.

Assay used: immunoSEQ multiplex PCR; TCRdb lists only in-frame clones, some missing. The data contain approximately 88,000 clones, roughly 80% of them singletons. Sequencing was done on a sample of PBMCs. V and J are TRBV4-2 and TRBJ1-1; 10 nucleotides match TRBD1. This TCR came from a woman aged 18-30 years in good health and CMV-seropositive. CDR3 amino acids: CASSRGTGADWTEAFF. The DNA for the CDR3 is TGTGCCAGCAGCCGAGGGACAGGGGCGGATTGGACTGAAGCTTTCTTT.